Sequencing of this T cell receptor beta chain was carried out in a study of Graves' ophthalmopathy and Graves' hyperthyroidism. Only newly diagnosed hyperthyroidism patients aged 18 to 65, with under 2 months' duration, were enrolled. Other autoimmune diseases, uncontrolled infections, pregnancy or lactation led to the exclusion of patients. RNA transcripts were the template, and TCR beta CDR3 regions were amplified from them. RT-PCR with HTBI primers came first, then second-round multiplex PCR. TCRdb processed the multiplex PCR reads anew with MiXCR; each CDR3 protein has one entry. Of about 620,000 distinct CDR3 sequences listed, about 20% are singletons. This clonotype was seen at least ten times. Its antigen is as yet unknown. Points from the study as a whole: Its predictions of ophthalmopathy progression gave the model around 71% sensitivity and roughly 72% specificity.

The CDR3 spans 15 residues. Germline V gene lookup returns CDR1 SGHNT and CDR2 YYREEE (reference sequence). The junction had 4 bases not matched to a gene; V was cut back by 2 bases and J by 3 bases. The rearrangement joins TRBV5-4 to TRBJ1-1, with TRBD1 matching over 10 bases. The sample consisted of peripheral blood. This TCR came from a woman aged 18 to 35 with stable Graves' hyperthyroidism. Some clones in this sample may be carry-over from other donors' samples. The CDR3 DNA reads TGTGCCAGCAGCTTCTTCGGGACAGGGGACACTGAAGCTTTCTTT. This gives the protein CASSFFGTGDTEAFF.